This TCR beta chain is drawn from a study of T cells in Graves' hyperthyroidism and ophthalmopathy. This clonotype showed up many times. It was RNA transcripts that yielded the amplified TCR beta CDR3 regions. HTBI primers were employed in a first-round RT-PCR of the TCR CDR3. TCRdb processed the multiplex PCR reads anew with MiXCR; each CDR3 protein has one entry. There are about 760,000 distinct CDR3 sequences in the sample; roughly 32% occur only once, and roughly 31% lies in the top ten. There are 14 residues in the CDR3. Trimming removed 5 bases from V and 2 bases from J, with 10 bases in between.

This sequence was found in a woman in her forties with Graves' hyperthyroidism. The rearrangement joins TRBV12-3 or TRBV12-4 to TRBJ1-5; the D is unclear. Sequencing was carried out using blood. The CDR3, as DNA: TGTGCCAGCAGTCTCTATGAGGGCAATCAGCCCCAGCATTTT. Translation: CASSLYEGNQPQHF.